A selection of T cell receptor beta chains follows, all from one sample in a study of immune characterization of retroperitoneal liposarcoma. TCRdb passed the PCR reads through MiXCR, listing each CDR3 protein once. The sample consists of fewer than 5,000 distinct CDR3 sequences, approximately 30% of them appearing once. The sequencing sample was made of blood. These receptors were collected from a female donor with retroperitoneal liposarcoma. Both conserved end residues are part of each CDR3. The D gene is left open where the match is weak. Size is omitted from some rows. Given values are once, few, many or a class for expanded clones.

v_call,cdr3_length,j_call,clone_size,d_call,cdr3_aa,cdr3_nt
TRBV12-3/TRBV12-4,12,TRBJ2-1,medium-sized,NA,CASVGDHNEQFF,TGTGCCAGCGTCGGCGACCACAATGAGCAGTTCTTC
TRBV6-1,16,TRBJ1-2,medium-sized,TRBD1,CASSYGTGGERAGYTF,TGTGCCAGCAGTTATGGGACAGGGGGCGAAAGGGCCGGCTACACCTTC
TRBV7-2,13,TRBJ2-1,NA,TRBD2,CASSLAPTSATFF,TGTGCCAGCAGCTTAGCCCCGACTAGCGCGACGTTCTTC
TRBV25-1,16,TRBJ1-6,NA,TRBD1,CASSEYGTGGNSPLHF,TGTGCCAGCAGTGAATACGGGACAGGGGGTAATTCACCCCTCCACTTT
TRBV6-1,13,TRBJ2-3,NA,NA,CASSVSSTDTQYF,TGTGCCAGCAGTGTGAGCAGCACAGATACGCAGTATTTT
TRBV27,17,TRBJ2-1,NA,TRBD1,CASSIHSDRGRGKGQFF,TGTGCCAGCAGTATCCACTCAGACAGGGGGCGCGGTAAGGGGCAGTTCTTC
TRBV7-9,16,TRBJ2-1,few,TRBD1,CASSPTSGQAKNEQFF,TGTGCCAGCAGCCCAACGTCCGGACAGGCAAAAAATGAGCAGTTCTTC
TRBV6-5,13,TRBJ1-4,few,TRBD1,CASQGAANEKLFF,TGTGCCAGCCAGGGGGCGGCTAATGAAAAACTGTTTTTT
TRBV5-1,17,TRBJ2-5,few,TRBD2,CASSWRVAGDNQETQYF,TGCGCCAGCAGCTGGAGGGTAGCGGGAGACAATCAAGAGACCCAGTACTTC
TRBV7-2,15,TRBJ2-1,NA,TRBD2,CASSPSSGRAYEQFF,TGTGCCAGCAGCCCATCTAGCGGGAGGGCCTACGAGCAGTTCTTC
TRBV19,15,TRBJ2-1,NA,NA,CASSIGPLEHNEQFF,TGTGCCAGTAGTATTGGGCCCCTTGAACACAATGAGCAGTTCTTC
TRBV6-1,16,TRBJ1-3,NA,NA,CARWGTTNILLNTIYF,TGTGCCAGGTGGGGGACAACAAACATTCTGCTAAACACCATATATTTT
TRBV4-1,12,TRBJ2-2,NA,NA,CASSQEVGELFF,TGCGCCAGCAGCCAAGAGGTCGGGGAGCTGTTTTTT
TRBV12-3/TRBV12-4,15,TRBJ1-4,NA,TRBD1,CATGAAGGFNEKLFF,TGTGCCACCGGGGCAGCAGGGGGGTTTAATGAAAAACTGTTTTTT
TRBV5-1,16,TRBJ2-1,NA,NA,CASSLPVKSSYNEQFF,TGCGCCAGCAGCTTGCCCGTCAAATCTAGCTACAATGAGCAGTTCTTC
TRBV9,15,TRBJ2-1,NA,TRBD2,CASSVGAGGQFEQFF,TGTGCCAGCAGCGTAGGAGCGGGGGGGCAGTTTGAGCAGTTCTTC
TRBV4-1,15,TRBJ2-3,NA,NA,CASSQEGDSTDTQYF,TGCGCCAGCAGCCAAGAAGGCGACAGCACAGATACGCAGTATTTT
TRBV10-2,14,TRBJ2-5,large,TRBD1,CASSVGQGDSSQYF,TGCGCCAGCAGTGTTGGACAGGGTGATTCCTCCCAGTACTTC
TRBV19,17,TRBJ2-2,NA,TRBD1,CASTPTGNALDTGELFF,TGTGCCAGTACCCCGACAGGGAACGCGCTGGACACCGGGGAGCTGTTTTTT
TRBV7-3,15,TRBJ1-1,once,TRBD1,CASSLMGQGNTEAFF,TGTGCCAGCAGCCTAATGGGACAGGGGAACACTGAAGCTTTCTTT
TRBV7-8,16,TRBJ2-5,few,NA,CASSLEGRSPLETQYF,TGTGCCAGCAGCTTAGAGGGCCGGAGCCCGTTGGAGACCCAGTACTTC
TRBV7-6,13,TRBJ2-5,few,NA,CASSLRELGEQYF,TGTGCTAGCAGCTTAAGGGAATTGGGTGAGCAGTACTTC
TRBV6-5,16,TRBJ2-7,once,TRBD2,CVSSTLSPTSGQEQYF,TGTGTCAGCAGTACCCTGAGTCCCACTAGCGGACAGGAGCAGTACTTC
TRBV7-2,16,TRBJ2-3,few,TRBD2,CASSFGLAGSADTQYF,TGTGCCAGCAGCTTCGGACTAGCGGGGTCGGCAGATACGCAGTATTTT
TRBV12-3/TRBV12-4,11,TRBJ2-1,NA,NA,CASSLLNEQFF,TGTGCCAGCAGCTTGCTCAATGAGCAGTTCTTC
TRBV6-4,14,TRBJ2-7,NA,NA,CASSPSGDSYEQYF,TGTGCCAGCAGTCCATCGGGGGATTCCTACGAGCAGTACTTC
TRBV6-1,17,TRBJ2-2,NA,NA,CASSPSGTDLNTGELFF,TGTGCCAGCAGTCCATCCGGGACTGACTTAAACACCGGGGAGCTGTTTTTT
TRBV6-5,15,TRBJ1-4,NA,NA,CASSYSKGRDEKLFF,TGTGCCAGCAGTTACTCAAAGGGCAGGGATGAAAAACTGTTTTTT
TRBV12-3/TRBV12-4,11,TRBJ2-7,NA,NA,CASSFHYEQYF,TGTGCCAGCAGTTTCCACTACGAGCAGTACTTC
TRBV28,17,TRBJ2-5,large,NA,CASSPQGQGLVKETQYF,TGTGCCAGCAGTCCCCAGGGGCAGGGTCTGGTCAAAGAGACCCAGTACTTC
TRBV12-3/TRBV12-4,15,TRBJ2-5,few,TRBD2,CASSQTSGSGETQYF,TGTGCCAGCAGCCAGACTAGCGGGAGTGGAGAGACCCAGTACTTC
TRBV12-3/TRBV12-4,14,TRBJ1-6,medium-sized,TRBD1,CASSRQGGNSPLHF,TGTGCCAGCAGCAGACAGGGAGGTAATTCACCCCTCCACTTT
TRBV5-1,15,TRBJ2-1,few,NA,CASSFTDSSYNEQFF,TGCGCCAGCAGCTTCACCGACAGCTCCTACAATGAGCAGTTCTTC
TRBV27,12,TRBJ2-1,few,NA,CASSNRGGEQFF,TGTGCCAGCAGCAACAGGGGAGGAGAGCAGTTCTTC
TRBV11-1,15,TRBJ2-2,medium-sized,NA,CASSRGLLDTGELFF,TGTGCCAGCAGCAGGGGATTATTGGACACCGGGGAGCTGTTTTTT
TRBV6-1,15,TRBJ2-5,NA,NA,CASSSFLATQGTQYF,TGTGCCAGCAGCTCGTTTCTAGCGACCCAAGGGACCCAGTACTTC
TRBV12-3/TRBV12-4,14,TRBJ2-7,few,TRBD1,CASTPRTGKHEQYF,TGTGCCAGCACCCCTCGGACAGGGAAACACGAGCAGTACTTC
TRBV5-6,15,TRBJ2-7,few,NA,CASSLQELSSYEQYF,TGTGCCAGCAGCTTACAGGAATTATCCTCCTACGAGCAGTACTTC
TRBV28,13,TRBJ2-1,once,NA,CASSIFGYYEQFF,TGTGCCAGCAGTATCTTTGGGTACTACGAGCAGTTCTTC
TRBV7-2,15,TRBJ2-7,NA,NA,CASSYKGGHSYEQYF,TGTGCCAGCAGTTATAAAGGCGGTCACTCCTACGAGCAGTACTTC
TRBV10-2,11,TRBJ1-4,NA,NA,CASSYNEKLFF,TGCGCCAGCAGCTATAATGAAAAACTGTTTTTT
TRBV4-3,19,TRBJ1-4,NA,TRBD1,CASSTKSRHGQGKDEKLFF,TGCGCCAGCAGCACCAAGAGTAGGCATGGACAGGGGAAGGATGAAAAACTGTTTTTT
TRBV6-2/TRBV6-3,14,TRBJ2-1,few,NA,CASSPEGRDNEQFF,TGTGCCAGCAGTCCGGAGGGCCGCGACAATGAGCAGTTCTTC
TRBV6-6,17,TRBJ2-7,NA,TRBD1,CASTRRAAYDRADEQYF,TGTGCCAGCACCAGGCGGGCTGCCTACGACAGGGCGGACGAGCAGTACTTC
TRBV6-8,13,TRBJ2-7,NA,NA,CASSRVGAYEQYF,TGTGCCAGCAGCAGGGTAGGGGCCTACGAGCAGTACTTC